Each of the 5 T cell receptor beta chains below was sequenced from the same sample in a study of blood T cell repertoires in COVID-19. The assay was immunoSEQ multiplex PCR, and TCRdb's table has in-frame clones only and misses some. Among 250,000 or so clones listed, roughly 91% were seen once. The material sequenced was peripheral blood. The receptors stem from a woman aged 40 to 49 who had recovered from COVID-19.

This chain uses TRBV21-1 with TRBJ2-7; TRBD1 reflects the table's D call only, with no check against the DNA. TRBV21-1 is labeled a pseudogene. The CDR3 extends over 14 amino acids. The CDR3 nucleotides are TGTGCCAGCAGCAAAGGGGGCCTCCGCTACGAGCAGTACTTC. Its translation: CASSKGGLRYEQYF.

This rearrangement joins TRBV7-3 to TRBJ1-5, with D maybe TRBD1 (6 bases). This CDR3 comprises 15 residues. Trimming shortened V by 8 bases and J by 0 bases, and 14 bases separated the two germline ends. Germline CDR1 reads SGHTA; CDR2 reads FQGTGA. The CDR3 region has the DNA TGTGCCAGCCGGGGGGCACCCAGTAGCAATCAGCCCCAGCATTTT. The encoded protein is CASRGAPSSNQPQHF.

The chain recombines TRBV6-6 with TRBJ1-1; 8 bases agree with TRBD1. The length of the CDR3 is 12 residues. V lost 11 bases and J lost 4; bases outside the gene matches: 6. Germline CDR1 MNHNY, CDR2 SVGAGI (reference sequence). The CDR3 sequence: CAAQGAPTEAFF. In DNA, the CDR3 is TGTGCCGCCCAGGGGGCGCCCACTGAAGCTTTCTTT.

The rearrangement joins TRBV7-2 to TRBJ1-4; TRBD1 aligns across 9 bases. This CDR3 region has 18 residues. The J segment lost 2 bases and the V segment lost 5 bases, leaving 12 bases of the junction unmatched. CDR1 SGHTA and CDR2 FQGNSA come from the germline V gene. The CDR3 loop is CASSPYRGPSGTNEKLFF. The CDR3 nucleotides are TGTGCCAGCAGCCCCTACAGGGGGCCCTCGGGGACTAATGAAAAACTGTTTTTT.

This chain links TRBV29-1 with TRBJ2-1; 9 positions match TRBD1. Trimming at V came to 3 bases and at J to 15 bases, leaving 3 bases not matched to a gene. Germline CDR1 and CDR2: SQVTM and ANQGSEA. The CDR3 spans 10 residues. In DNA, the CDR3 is TGCAGCGTTGAGGACAGGGGATGGTTCTTC. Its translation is CSVEDRGWFF.